The source of this TCR beta chain is a study of cytomegalovirus exposure and HLA in healthy donors. Sequenced by immunoSEQ multiplex PCR; TCRdb stores in-frame clones only, minus some. The data show 130,000 to 150,000 clones, with about 91% seen just once and roughly 4.3% held by the top ten. Germline values: CDR1 SEHNR, CDR2 FQNEAQ (reference sequence). Trimming cost V 1 base and J 0 bases; bases outside gene matches: 5. CDR3 size: 17 residues. As to this clone: Its target is not known.

Study-level results: Under in vitro conditions, a few CMV-associated chains were confirmed as specific for CMV antigens. For most TCR sequences rarity was the rule, although some public TCRs occurred in many donors. The listing of roughly 160 TCR beta chains classed them as cytomegalovirus-associated.

This TCR was recovered from a man between 18 and 29 years old in good health and CMV-seropositive. The J gene is TRBJ2-4, the V gene TRBV7-9, with 8 nucleotides matching TRBD2. The source material was PBMCs. CDR3 residues: CASSLVIAGGAKNIQYF. CDR3 DNA: TGTGCCAGCAGCTTAGTCATTGCGGGGGGAGCCAAAAACATTCAGTACTTC.